Below, 11 T cell receptor beta chains from the same sample are listed, as sequenced in a study of tissue T cells after allogeneic stem cell transplantation. Clones were read by immunoSEQ multiplex PCR, and TCRdb kept only the in-frame ones, dropping some. The sample contains several thousand clones, around 50% of which appear only once. Time point defined: mouse harvest day 7 after allogeneic transplant. Mouse grafts combined 10^7 T-cell-depleted bone marrow cells with 10^6 splenic CD5+ T cells. The sample comprised gut tissue. The receptor set was obtained from a female BALB/c mouse given C57BL/6 T cells with graft-versus-host disease after an allogeneic hematopoietic cell transplant.

By sample fraction, this clone is medium-sized. All gene names here are mouse names. The read terminates 1 residue before the CDR3 end, so the remaining end is supplied by the germline J gene. The chain joins TRBV23 to TRBJ2-7; TRBD1, as called in the table, went unchecked against the DNA. Per the germline V gene, CDR1 is KGHTA and CDR2 is FQNQQP. The CDR3 spans 13 residues. CDR3 protein: CSSSRDTQYEQYF. The sequenced part of the CDR3 DNA is TGCTCCAGCAGTCGGGACACCCAATATGAACAGTAC.

Worth noting for this clone: Gene and germline names: mouse. From the germline J gene comes the end of the CDR3, since the read stops 1 residue before it. This chain uses TRBV26 with TRBJ1-1; D might be TRBD1 (5 bases). V lost 9 bases and J 0 bases, leaving 11 bases between the germline ends. This CDR3 region has 13 residues. Per germline, CDR1 KGHPV and CDR2 FQNQEV (reference sequence). CDR3 sequence reads: CASQGRTNTEVFF. The DNA read from the CDR3 is TGTGCCAGTCAGGGCAGGACAAACACAGAAGTCTTC.

About this clone: Gene names follow the mouse nomenclature. The missing CDR3 end, 1 residue past where the read stops, is filled in from the germline J gene. The V and J genes are TRBV26 and TRBJ1-2, with D hard to call. V lost 8 bases, J lost 0 bases, and 7 bases lay in between. Germline CDR1 is KGHPV and CDR2 is FQNQEV (reference sequence). This CDR3 comprises 12 residues. CDR3 DNA (partial): TGTGCCAGCGGACGGTCAAACTCCGACTACACC. It yields the protein CASGRSNSDYT. The CDR3, in full, reads CASGRSNSDYTF.

This clone was observed a few times. Each gene name is a mouse one. The CDR3 goes on 1 residue after the read ends, and that part is filled in from the germline J gene. The gene calls are TRBV1 and TRBJ2-7, with D possibly matching TRBD2 (6 bases). The V end was cut by 0 bases, the J end by 2 bases, with 11 bases between. Per the germline V gene, CDR1 is NSQYPW and CDR2 is LRSPGD (reference sequence). This CDR3 is built from 15 residues. Partial CDR3 DNA: TGCACCTGCAGTGCAGACTGGGGTAGAACCTATGAACAGTAC. It translates to CTCSADWGRTYEQY. The complete CDR3 sequence is CTCSADWGRTYEQYF. Drawing the rest from reference TRBV1 and TRBJ2-7, the complete variable domain is VTLLEQNPRWRLVPRGQAVNLRCILKNSQYPWMSWYQQDLQKQLQWLFTLRSPGDKEVKSLPGADYLATRVTDTELRLQVANMSQGRTLYCTCSADWGRTYEQYFGPGTRLTVL.

Points on this clone: Mouse names are used for the genes. The read falls 1 residue short of the CDR3 end, and the missing part is taken from the germline J gene. This chain links TRBV26 with TRBJ1-5; D perhaps matches TRBD1 (5 bases). V was pared by 2 bases and J by 4 bases, with 6 bases between. The V gene's germline CDR1 is KGHPV and CDR2 FQNQEV (reference sequence). The CDR3 is 13 amino acids. The covered CDR3 bases are TGTGCCAGCAGTCTGGGACAAAACCAGGCTCCGCTT. It is translated as CASSLGQNQAPL. The whole CDR3 sequence reads CASSLGQNQAPLF.

This clone was counted a few times. Gene names refer to mouse genes. CDR3 protein: CASSLGTASAETLYF. Partial CDR3 DNA: TGTGCCAGCAGTCTCGGGACAGCTAGTGCAGAAACGCTGTAT. J is TRBJ2-3 and V is TRBV26, with TRBD1 matching over 7 bases. The CDR3 is cut off 1 residue early in the read; its end comes from the germline J gene. The germline gives CDR1 KGHPV, CDR2 FQNQEV (reference sequence). This CDR3 spans 15 amino acids. Germline trimming cut 3 bases from V and 0 bases from J; bases unmatched to any gene: 3.

Only a few counts were recorded for this clone. Gene names are mouse gene names. The read falls 1 residue short of the CDR3 end, and the missing part is taken from the germline J gene. J is TRBJ2-3 and V is TRBV3; D call uncertain. V was pared by 5 bases and J by 0 bases, with 9 bases between. The CDR3 contains 14 residues. CDR1 SNHLY and CDR2 FYNGKV come from the germline V gene (reference sequence). CDR3 DNA, as far as it was read: TGTGCCAGCAGCCCTCAGACTAGTGCAGAAACGCTGTAT. The encoded protein is CASSPQTSAETLY. The whole CDR3 is CASSPQTSAETLYF.

A note on this clone: Any gene name here is a mouse gene name. The read ends 1 residue before the CDR3 terminus; that terminus is restored from the germline J gene. This chain joins TRBV26 and TRBJ1-4; a weak D match, TRBD1 (5 bases). V shed 1 base and J shed 4 bases, with 10 bases lying between them. CDR3 length equals 15 residues. Germline V gene data show CDR1 as KGHPV and CDR2 as FQNQEV (reference sequence). CDR3 amino acids: CASSLYQGRNERLFF. The DNA read from the CDR3 is TGTGCCAGCAGTCTGTACCAGGGACGCAACGAAAGATTATTT.

Note on this clone: Gene names denote mouse genes. The observed sequence ends 1 residue before the CDR3 terminus, with the missing tail filled in from the germline J gene. The chain carries TRBV12-2 and TRBJ1-1; 8 nucleotides align to TRBD1. There are 14 residues in the CDR3. Germline V gene sequence: CDR1 SGHLS, CDR2 HYDKME. After removal of 2 bases from V and 0 bases from J, the junction contained 1 base not matched to a gene. The CDR3 loop is CASSRTGTNTEVFF. The CDR3 bases that were read are TGTGCCAGCTCTCGGACAGGGACAAACACAGAAGTCTTC.

This clone was seen a handful of times. The listed genes are named as in mouse. The read ends 1 residue early relative to the CDR3; the germline J gene fills the gap. The genes are TRBV26 and TRBJ1-3; D might be TRBD1 (5 bases). The ends were cut back, 2 bases at V and 3 bases at J, with 8 bases in the middle. Germline V gene data show CDR1 as KGHPV and CDR2 as FQNQEV (reference sequence). The CDR3 consists of 14 residues. CDR3 sequence: CASSLGGYGNTLYF. The CDR3 bases that were read are TGTGCCAGCAGTCTGGGGGGGTATGGAAATACGCTCTAT.

There are a few counts of this clone. Gene names are mouse gene names. The CDR3 is cut off 1 residue early in the read; its end comes from the germline J gene. The V gene is TRBV13-2, the J gene TRBJ2-7, with D possibly matching TRBD2 (6 bases). Trimming removed 0 bases at V and 7 bases at J, with 14 bases between. The CDR3 is made up of 14 amino acids. Per germline, CDR1 NNHNN and CDR2 SYGAGS (reference sequence). This CDR3 reads CASGDALGLEEQYF. CDR3 DNA (partial): TGTGCCAGCGGTGATGCTCTGGGGTTGGAGGAACAGTAC.